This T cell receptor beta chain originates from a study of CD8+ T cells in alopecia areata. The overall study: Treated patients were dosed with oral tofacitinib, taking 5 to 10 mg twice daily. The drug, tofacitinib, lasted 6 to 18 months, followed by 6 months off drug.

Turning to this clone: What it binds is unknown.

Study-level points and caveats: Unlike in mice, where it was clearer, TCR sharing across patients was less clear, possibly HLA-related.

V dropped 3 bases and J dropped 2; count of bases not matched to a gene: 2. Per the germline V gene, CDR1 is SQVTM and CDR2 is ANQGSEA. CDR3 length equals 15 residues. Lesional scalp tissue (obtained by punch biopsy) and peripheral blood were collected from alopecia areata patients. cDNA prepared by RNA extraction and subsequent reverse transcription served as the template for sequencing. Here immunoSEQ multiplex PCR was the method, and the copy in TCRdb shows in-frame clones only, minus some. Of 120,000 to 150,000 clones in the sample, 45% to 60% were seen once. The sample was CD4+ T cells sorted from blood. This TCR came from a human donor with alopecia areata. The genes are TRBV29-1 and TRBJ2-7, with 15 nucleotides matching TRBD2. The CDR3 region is CSVEGLAGGTYEQYF. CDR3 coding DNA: TGCAGCGTTGAGGGACTAGCGGGAGGTACCTACGAGCAGTACTTC.